This TCR beta chain comes out of a study of T cell changes during pregnancy in multiple sclerosis. Assay: immunoSEQ multiplex PCR; the TCRdb copy retains only in-frame clones and omits some. This sample has approximately 92,000 clones, with 90% to 95% found just once. Trimming took 2 bases from V and 2 from J, leaving 6 bases between them. CDR1 is MNHEY, CDR2 SVGAGI, per germline. This CDR3 comprises 13 residues. The receptor was isolated from a female donor with multiple sclerosis, enrolled in a pregnancy study. Sample: peripheral blood, taken after pregnancy. This chain uses TRBV6-5 with TRBJ1-1; D perhaps matches TRBD1 (5 bases). The DNA for the CDR3 is TGTGCCAGCAGTTACAGGGGTAACACTGAAGCTTTCTTT. As protein: CASSYRGNTEAFF.